This T cell receptor beta chain was sequenced in a study of OX40 agonist ivuxolimab in advanced cancers. The wider study: Partial responses were achieved by three patients: one hepatocellular carcinoma, two cutaneous melanoma. Findings and limits, study-wide: Partial responders treated at 0.1-3.0 mg/kg exhibited clonal expansion among the lowest measured.

The protocol was immunoSEQ multiplex PCR, while the TCRdb copy is restricted to in-frame clones and leaves out a portion. The sample yields tens of thousands of clones, approximately 83% seen once. CDR3 length: 13 amino acids. Trimming pared 7 bases from V and 6 bases from J, leaving 15 bases between. Looked up from germline, CDR1 is SNHLY and CDR2 is FYNNEI. This clone has a single count. Its antigen is currently unknown. The TCR was taken from an adult with an advanced solid tumor such as melanoma, head and neck, liver or kidney cancer. V and J are TRBV2 and TRBJ1-1, with a weak D call TRBD1 (6 bases). The starting material was CD4+ or CD8+ T cells sorted from blood, obtained in a trial of the OX40 agonist ivuxolimab. CDR3 sequence: CASTPTGTPEAFF. In nucleotides, the CDR3 is TGTGCCAGCACCCCGACAGGTACCCCTGAAGCTTTCTTT.